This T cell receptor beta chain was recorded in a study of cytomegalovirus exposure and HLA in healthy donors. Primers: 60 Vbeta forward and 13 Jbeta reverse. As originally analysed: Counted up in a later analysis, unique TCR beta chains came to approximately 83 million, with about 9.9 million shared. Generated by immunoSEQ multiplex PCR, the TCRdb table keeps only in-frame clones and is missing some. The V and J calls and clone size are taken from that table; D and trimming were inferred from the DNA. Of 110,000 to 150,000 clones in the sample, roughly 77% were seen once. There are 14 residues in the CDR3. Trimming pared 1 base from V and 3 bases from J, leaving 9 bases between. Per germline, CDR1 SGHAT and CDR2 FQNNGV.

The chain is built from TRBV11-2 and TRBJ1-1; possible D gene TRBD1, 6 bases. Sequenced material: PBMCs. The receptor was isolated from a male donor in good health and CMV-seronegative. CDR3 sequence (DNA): TGTGCCAGCAGCTTAGCCCAGGGGTACACTGAAGCTTTCTTT. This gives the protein CASSLAQGYTEAFF.